Reported below is one TCR beta chain. Which antigen it targets is not known. No clone much larger than this one lies a single base away; base qualities are absent. The germline V gene sets CDR1 to SGHTA and CDR2 to FQGNSA. V is clipped by 5 bases and J by 10 bases, and the sequence between their germline boundaries is 14 bases long. The cysteine opens and the phenylalanine closes a CDR3 of 13 amino acids. CDR3 DNA only is kept here, 39 bases in frame from base 1. The library was made by the immunoSEQ multiplex PCR assay. To provide template for TCR sequencing, every sample had RNA extracted and reverse transcribed into cDNA. First-strand cDNA was synthesized with SuperScript III using a 2:1 mix of oligo-dT and random hexamers. Amplification bias was assessed with a synthetic immune receptor repertoire, and residual bias was removed computationally. In the source study's methods: Raw reads were preprocessed to remove errors, and CDR3 was defined by IMGT conventions from the conserved cysteine to phenylalanine. Clonality was computed by normalizing Shannon entropy by log2 of the number of productive unique TCRs and subtracting the result from 1. Scalp TCRbeta sequences were cross-referenced with sorted blood CD4 and CD8 repertoires so that the CD4 or CD8 identity of scalp clones could be inferred. TCRdb retrieved this table from immuneACCESS and kept in-frame rearrangements only. Not all clones are present; in checked studies, unresolved V genes account for under half, and no reason is known for the remainder. The DNA was the basis for D and trimming; V, J and clone size are from that table. The sample yields around 200,000 clones; 50% to 75% were counted once. The ten biggest clones cover 4% to 5% of the sample.

The data originate from a study of CD8+ T cells in alopecia areata listed by TCRdb under 2018. Regarding the study in general: The treated patients, all with moderate-to-severe alopecia areata, were enrolled in an open-label pilot trial of oral tofacitinib given at 5 to 10 mg twice daily. Tofacitinib was administered for 6 to 18 months, and 6 months of follow-up off drug were then conducted to assess delayed response and recurrence. The SALT score, which quantifies the percentage of affected scalp surface area, was used to measure disease severity in treated patients. High-throughput TCRbeta sequencing was used to examine T cell clonal expansion in alopecia areata in both the C3H/HeJ mouse model and human patients. Human TCRbeta sequencing covered scalp tissue and sorted CD4+ and CD8+ peripheral blood T cells from patchy and totalis/universalis alopecia areata patients and healthy controls. Tofacitinib-treated patients had biopsies at baseline and at 4 and 24 weeks of treatment, with a later scalp biopsy in several patients. Scalp clonality was compared across normal scalp (n=4), patchy alopecia areata scalp (n=8), and alopecia totalis/universalis scalp (n=8). RNA was obtained with the PAXgene miRNA kit for fixed scalp, the miRNeasy kit for PBMCs, and the RNeasy kit for mouse skin. Amplification of TCRbeta CDR3 regions was done by immunoSEQ multiplex PCR using 35 Vbeta forward primers and 13 Jbeta reverse primers. Findings and caveats that apply to the study as a whole: Scalp clonality and the number of expanded CD8+ clones among the top 100 scalp clones were significantly decreased by tofacitinib. Because the treated cohort was small and had just a single nonresponder, larger studies are needed to establish links between baseline CD8+ expansion and response. Shared TCR sequences between patients were less evident than in mice, which may be partly attributable to HLA diversity in the patient population. Higher clonality and more expanded CD8+ clones were observed in lesional scalp than in normal scalp, particularly in alopecia totalis/universalis, a finding suggestive of antigenic drive. Resident alphabeta T cells in normal human skin are also sequenced, complicating scalp TCR repertoire analysis, unlike mouse skin dominated by gammadelta T cells. Many expanded lesional clones were found to persist in scalp and blood during tofacitinib treatment, and relapse after treatment cessation may be partly explained by this persistence.

What the time point label conveys for this sample: about four weeks on oral tofacitinib. The treatment or condition label for this specimen denotes: oral pan-JAK inhibitor, 5-10 mg twice daily. From alopecia areata patients, peripheral blood was collected along with lesional scalp punch biopsies. After PBMCs were isolated by density centrifugation and stained for CD3, CD4 and CD8, a FACSAria was used to sort CD4+ and CD8+ T cells. The clonotype originates from a human donor with alopecia areata. The rearrangement combines TRBV7-2 with TRBJ1-4; a confident D gene designation cannot be given. Sequencing used CD4+ T cells sorted from blood, obtained at week 4, from a patient treated with tofacitinib. The nucleotides are TGTGCCAGCAGCCAACAGAGAGGCAGAAAACTGTTTTTT. It encodes CASSQQRGRKLFF.